The sequence of this T cell receptor (beta chain) was determined in a study of blood T cell repertoires in COVID-19. Study as a whole: COVID-19 samples collected from the United States, Italy and Spain covered acute and convalescent phases. The cDNA or gDNA used as material had been derived from T cells, B-cell-depleted T cells, or PBMCs.

Methods used by the authors: For nucleated cells, counts were estimated from reference gene primer amplification. This table comes from immunoSEQ multiplex PCR, and its TCRdb copy is limited to in-frame clones, with some not included. V and J calls and clone size are those listed in that table; D and trimming were worked out from the DNA. This sample has 260,000 or so clones, with 80% to 90% found just once. Adults between roughly 18 and 89 years of age took part from 24 US areas. Germline V gives CDR1 LGHDT, CDR2 YNNKEL (reference sequence). Deletions cut 8 bases from V and 5 bases from J, with 15 bases between. The CDR3 contains 13 residues.

Source material: PBMCs or T cells enriched from blood (not recorded which). The chain recombines TRBV3-1 (or the pseudogene TRBV3-2) with TRBJ1-1, with D unclear. This receptor was obtained from a man aged 18-30 years who had recovered from COVID-19. The CDR3 sequence: CASCPSAGTEAFF. DNA for the CDR3: TGTGCCAGCTGCCCCTCGGCGGGAACTGAAGCTTTCTTT.